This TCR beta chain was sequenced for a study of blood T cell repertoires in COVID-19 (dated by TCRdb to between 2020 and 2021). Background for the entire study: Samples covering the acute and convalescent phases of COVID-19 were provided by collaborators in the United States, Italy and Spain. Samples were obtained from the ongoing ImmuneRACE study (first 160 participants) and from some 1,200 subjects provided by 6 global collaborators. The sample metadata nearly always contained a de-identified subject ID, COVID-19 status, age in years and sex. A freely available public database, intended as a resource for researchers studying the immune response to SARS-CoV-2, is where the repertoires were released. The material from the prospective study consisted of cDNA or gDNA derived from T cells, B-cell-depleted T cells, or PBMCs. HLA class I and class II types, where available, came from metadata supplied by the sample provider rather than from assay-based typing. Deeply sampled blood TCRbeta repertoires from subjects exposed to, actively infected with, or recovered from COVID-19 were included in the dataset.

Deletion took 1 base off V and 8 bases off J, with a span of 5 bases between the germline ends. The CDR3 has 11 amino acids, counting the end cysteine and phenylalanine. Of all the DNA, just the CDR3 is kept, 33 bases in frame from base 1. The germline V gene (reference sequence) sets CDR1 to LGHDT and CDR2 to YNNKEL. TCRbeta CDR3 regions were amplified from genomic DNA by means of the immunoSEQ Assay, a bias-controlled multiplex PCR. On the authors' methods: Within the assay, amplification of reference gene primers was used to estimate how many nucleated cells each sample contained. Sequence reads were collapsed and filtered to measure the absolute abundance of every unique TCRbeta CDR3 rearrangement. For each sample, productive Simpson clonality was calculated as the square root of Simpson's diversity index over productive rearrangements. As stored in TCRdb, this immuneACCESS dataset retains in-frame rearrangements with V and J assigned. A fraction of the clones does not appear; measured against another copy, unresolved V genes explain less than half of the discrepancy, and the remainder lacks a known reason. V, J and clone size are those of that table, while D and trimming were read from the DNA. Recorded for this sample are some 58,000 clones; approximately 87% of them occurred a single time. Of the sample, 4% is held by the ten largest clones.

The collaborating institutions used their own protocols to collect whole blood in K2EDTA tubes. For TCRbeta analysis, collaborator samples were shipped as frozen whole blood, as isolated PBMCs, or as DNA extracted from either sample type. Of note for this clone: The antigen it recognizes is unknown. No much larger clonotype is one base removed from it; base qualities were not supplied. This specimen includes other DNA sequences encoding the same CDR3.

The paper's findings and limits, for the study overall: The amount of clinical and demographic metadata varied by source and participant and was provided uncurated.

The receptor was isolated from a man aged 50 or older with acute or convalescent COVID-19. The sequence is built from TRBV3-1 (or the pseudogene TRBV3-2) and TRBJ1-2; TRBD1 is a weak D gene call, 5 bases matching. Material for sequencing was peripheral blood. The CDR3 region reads CASSQGGGYTF. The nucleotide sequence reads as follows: TGTGCCAGCAGCCAAGGGGGCGGCTACACCTTC.